This entry lists 13 T cell receptor beta chains sequenced from one sample in a study of T cell repertoires in cytomegalovirus infection. One entry per CDR3 protein, called by TCRdb with MiXCR from the reads. The table lists almost 550,000 distinct CDR3 sequences, approximately 15% of them singletons. Sequencing used CD8+ T cells from PBMCs. The source of these receptors is a human donor in good health (CMV status not recorded). Some clones in this sample may be carry-over from other donors' samples.

This clonotype was seen at least ten times. The chain joins TRBV11-2 to TRBJ1-3; maybe TRBD1 (6 bases). V shed 5 bases and J shed 2 bases, with 16 bases lying between them. Looked up from germline, CDR1 is SGHAT and CDR2 is FQNNGV. The CDR3 spans 16 residues. The CDR3 region has the DNA TGTGCCAGCAGCCCGACGACAGGCCGGACTGGAAACACCATATATTTT. This encodes CASSPTTGRTGNTIYF.

At least ten counts were recorded for this clonotype. This chain joins TRBV12-3 or TRBV12-4 and TRBJ2-7; D not certain. This CDR3 contains 14 residues. The ends were cut back, 3 bases at V and 3 bases at J, with 12 bases in the middle. The CDR3 nucleotides are TGTGCCAGCAGTTTTGGTCTTAAACTCTACGAGCAGTACTTC. The encoded protein is CASSFGLKLYEQYF.

Ten or more counts support this clonotype. This sequence joins TRBV5-5 and TRBJ1-1; 10 bases map to TRBD1. CDR1 SGHKS and CDR2 YYEKEE come from the germline V gene (reference sequence). The CDR3 has 14 amino acids. Losses at the gene ends were 2 bases for V and 5 bases for J; bases not matched to a gene: 3. The CDR3 protein is CASSLRTGGTEAFF. The DNA for the CDR3 is TGTGCCAGCAGCTTACGGACAGGGGGTACTGAAGCTTTCTTT.

This clonotype was observed a few times. The J gene is TRBJ2-7, the V gene TRBV6-5; TRBD1 agrees at 9 bases. Germline V lookup: CDR1 MNHEY, CDR2 SVGAGI. This CDR3 has 15 residues. Losses at the gene ends were 0 bases for V and 3 bases for J; bases not matched to a gene: 3. The CDR3 DNA is TGTGCCAGCAGTTACTCAGGGACAGGGAACTACGAGCAGTACTTC. Its protein is CASSYSGTGNYEQYF.

Turning to this clonotype: The conserved phenylalanine or tryptophan normally closing the CDR3 is absent here, so this likely arose from a read error. The rearrangement links TRBV6-1 to TRBJ1-2; maybe TRBD1 (5 bases). The germline CDR1 and CDR2 sequences are MNHNS and SASEGT. V was clipped by 3 bases and J by 4 bases, with 12 bases between them. There are 14 residues in the CDR3. Here the CDR3 reads CASSDGTAPYGYTL. CDR3 nucleotides: TGTGCCAGCAGTGATGGGACGGCCCCCTATGGCTACACCTTG.

This clonotype has a count of ten or more. The chain combines TRBV11-2 with TRBJ1-4; the match to TRBD1 covers 7 bases. This CDR3 is built from 16 residues. V gave up 2 bases and J gave up 6 bases; unmatched junction bases: 9. The germline V gene encodes CDR1 SGHAT and CDR2 FQNNGV. The CDR3 loop is CASSLRVEQGDEKLFF. The CDR3 bases are TGTGCCAGCAGCTTAAGAGTTGAGCAGGGGGATGAAAAACTGTTTTTT.

This clonotype was seen at least ten times. The gene calls are TRBV2 and TRBJ1-1, with 7 bases matching TRBD1. Looked up from germline, CDR1 is SNHLY and CDR2 is FYNNEI. Trimming removed 6 bases from V and 0 bases from J; junction bases left unmatched: 7. This CDR3 spans 15 amino acids. CDR3 protein: CASRRDTGVNTEAFF. The DNA for the CDR3 is TGTGCCAGCAGACGGGACACAGGGGTGAACACTGAAGCTTTCTTT.

The rearrangement joins TRBV7-9 to TRBJ2-2; 11 nucleotides match TRBD2. With V trimmed by 4 bases and J by 4 bases, 17 bases remained unmatched. Germline CDR1 is SEHNR and CDR2 is FQNEAQ (reference sequence). This CDR3 comprises 20 residues. The CDR3 bases are TGTGCCAGCAGCTCGGACCGGGGACTAGCGGTCCTAAGAGGCACCGGGGAGCTGTTTTTT. Translated: CASSSDRGLAVLRGTGELFF.

This clonotype was counted many times. The gene calls are TRBV5-4 and TRBJ2-5; no firm D call. Trimming removed 1 base from V and 0 bases from J, with 4 bases in between. Germline values: CDR1 SGHNT, CDR2 YYREEE (reference sequence). This CDR3 spans 13 amino acids. The CDR3 sequence: CASSLWNQETQYF. The DNA for the CDR3 is TGTGCCAGCAGCTTGTGGAACCAAGAGACCCAGTACTTC.

This sequence joins TRBV19 and TRBJ1-4; 7 bases match TRBD1. The CDR3 sequence is 15 residues long. Trimming cost V 10 bases and J 8 bases; bases outside gene matches: 16. Looked up from germline, CDR1 is LNHDA and CDR2 is SQIVND (reference sequence). CDR3 loop: CATTAQGGHREKLFF. In DNA form, the CDR3 reads TGTGCCACCACTGCCCAGGGGGGACATCGGGAAAAACTGTTTTTT.

This clonotype was counted ten times or more. The chain employs TRBV12-3 or TRBV12-4 and TRBJ1-5, with D tentatively TRBD1 (6 bases). Trimming removed 5 bases from V and 2 bases from J, with 16 bases in between. The CDR3 covers 16 residues. CDR3 residues: CASSLRGGGGNQPQHF. CDR3 coding DNA: TGTGCCAGCAGTCTACGAGGGGGGGGGGGCAATCAGCCCCAGCATTTT.

There are a few counts of this clonotype. The V and J genes are TRBV6-5 and TRBJ2-1; D remains ambiguous. Germline V gene sequence: CDR1 MNHEY, CDR2 SVGAGI. The CDR3 is made up of 12 amino acids. Trimming removed 5 bases from V and 7 bases from J, with 9 bases in between. CDR3 region: CASSPSENEQFF. The DNA for the CDR3 is TGTGCCAGCAGTCCCTCGGAGAATGAGCAGTTCTTC.

A note on this clonotype: This could be a read error, since a much larger clone is one nucleotide away. Written as DNA, the CDR3 is TGTGCTAGCAGCTTAACCTTCACCGGGGAGAACCAGTACTTC. Protein: CASSLTFTGENQYF. The chain uses TRBV7-7 and TRBJ2-5; the D gene is possibly TRBD2 (5 bases). This CDR3 region has 14 residues. Germline V gene lookup returns CDR1 SSHAT and CDR2 FNYEAQ (reference sequence).